At least ten counts were recorded for the clone carrying this T cell receptor (beta chain). These data are taken from a study of T-cell reconstitution after alpha-beta-depleted transplantation in children. For TCRbeta, the library was prepared with unique molecular identifiers. TCRdb ran MiXCR on the PCR reads and lists one entry per CDR3 protein. This table holds approximately 250,000 distinct CDR3 sequences, approximately 9.8% found once. The sample here was PBMCs from the stem cell graft donor, taken from the stem cell graft. This clonotype was obtained from a human donor who donated a stem cell graft to a child with SCID.

The CDR3 DNA reads TGTGCCAGCAGCTTAGCCTGGGGGACTGGAAACACCATATATTTT. This translates into CASSLAWGTGNTIYF. The V gene is TRBV7-2, the J gene TRBJ1-3; D is perhaps TRBD1 (5 bases). CDR1 SGHTA and CDR2 FQGNSA come from the germline V gene. Trimming pared 0 bases from V and 2 bases from J, leaving 8 bases between. This CDR3 spans 15 amino acids.